Below, 25 T cell receptor beta chains from the same sample are listed, as sequenced in a study of cytomegalovirus exposure and HLA in healthy donors. In the PCR, 60 Vbeta and 13 Jbeta primers were used. TCRdb's table, derived via immunoSEQ multiplex PCR, lists solely in-frame clones and lacks some. This sample carries approximately 150,000 clones, almost 85% of them seen once, and the ten largest clones take around 3%. Specimen: PBMCs. The receptors come from a man between 18 and 35 years old in good health and CMV-seropositive.

Written as DNA, the CDR3 is TGTGCCAGCAGCCAAGAACAGGGGGCAAGGTACGAGCAGTACTTC. Its protein product is CASSQEQGARYEQYF. The chain links TRBV14 to TRBJ2-7, with 9 positions matching TRBD1. V shed 0 bases, J shed 4 bases, and the junction held 4 bases outside the gene matches. The germline gives CDR1 SGHDN, CDR2 FVKESK. This CDR3 has 15 amino acids. The full variable domain, rest sourced from reference TRBV14 and TRBJ2-7, is EAGVTQFPSHSVIEKGQTVTLRCDPISGHDNLYWYRRVMGKEIKFLLHFVKESKQDESGMPNNRFLAERTGGTYSTLKVQPAELEDSGVYFCASSQEQGARYEQYFGPGTRLTVT.

The chain combines TRBV19 with TRBJ2-1, with 11 bases identical to TRBD1. Losses at the gene ends were 8 bases for V and 6 bases for J; bases not matched to a gene: 6. The CDR3 sequence is 14 residues long. Germline values: CDR1 LNHDA, CDR2 SQIVND (reference sequence). CDR3 bases: TGTGCCAGTTTAAGGACAGGGGGCGTCAATGAGCAGTTCTTC. Amino acids: CASLRTGGVNEQFF.

The chain couples TRBV11-2 to TRBJ2-7; TRBD1 aligns across 11 bases. J was trimmed by 6 bases and V by 7 bases; bases with no gene match: 8. The CDR3 spans 14 residues. CDR1 is SGHAT, CDR2 FQNNGV, per germline. CDR3 nucleotides: TGTGCCAGCATCCTTGGACAGGGGGCTGGCGAGCAGTACTTC. It yields the protein CASILGQGAGEQYF.

This chain uses TRBV10-1 with TRBJ2-7; TRBD1 aligns across 10 bases. Germline V gene sequence: CDR1 WNHNN, CDR2 SYGVQD (reference sequence). The CDR3 has 15 amino acids. With 3 bases clipped from V and 8 bases from J, the junction kept 10 bases outside the gene matches. CDR3 coding DNA: TGCGCCAGCAGTGACTCCGGGACAGGGGTAATAAAGCAGTACTTC. The encoded protein is CASSDSGTGVIKQYF.

This clone was picked up one time. The V call is TRBV14, the J call TRBJ2-2; D gene unclear. The germline V and J ends were trimmed by 3 bases and 5 bases, with 7 bases remaining between them. The CDR3 is 13 amino acids. The germline gives CDR1 SGHDN, CDR2 FVKESK. CDR3 protein: CASSQSYTGELFF. In nucleotides, the CDR3 is TGTGCCAGCAGCCAGAGTTATACCGGGGAGCTGTTTTTT. Variable domain in full (rest from reference TRBV14 and TRBJ2-2): EAGVTQFPSHSVIEKGQTVTLRCDPISGHDNLYWYRRVMGKEIKFLLHFVKESKQDESGMPNNRFLAERTGGTYSTLKVQPAELEDSGVYFCASSQSYTGELFFGEGSRLTVL.

The sample holds a few counts of this clone. The chain recombines TRBV2 with TRBJ1-1; D is ambiguous. CDR1 is SNHLY and CDR2 is FYNNEI in the germline V gene. V lost 7 bases and J lost 8, with 14 bases in between. CDR3 size: 12 residues. The CDR3 protein is CASTLRAGEAFF. Here the CDR3 DNA reads TGTGCCAGCACTCTGAGGGCGGGGGAAGCTTTCTTT. Combining the CDR3 with reference TRBV2 and TRBJ1-1 gives the whole variable domain EPEVTQTPSHQVTQMGQEVILRCVPISNHLYFYWYRQILGQKVEFLVSFYNNEISEKSEIFDDQFSVERPDGSNFTLKIRSTKLEDSAMYFCASTLRAGEAFFGQGTRLTVV.

The CDR3 DNA reads as TGTGCCAGCAGCTTAGTAATATCAACAGGGGCTACTAACTATGGCTACACCTTC. This codes for CASSLVISTGATNYGYTF. This chain uses TRBV7-9 with TRBJ1-2; 7 bases match TRBD1. This CDR3 comprises 18 residues. J lost 0 bases, V lost 1 base, and 11 bases had no gene match. Germline V gene sequence: CDR1 SEHNR, CDR2 FQNEAQ (reference sequence).

This chain joins TRBV7-9 and TRBJ1-1; 9 positions match TRBD1. The CDR3 contains 15 residues. V was clipped by 1 base and J by 4 bases; unmatched bases: 4. Germline V gene lookup returns CDR1 SEHNR and CDR2 FQNEAQ (reference sequence). Here the CDR3 DNA reads TGTGCCAGCAGCTTAGATGGGACAGGGATCACTGAAGCTTTCTTT. It is translated as CASSLDGTGITEAFF.

The genes are TRBV19 and TRBJ2-7; 14 bases agree with TRBD2. Germline loops: CDR1 LNHDA, CDR2 SQIVND (reference sequence). This CDR3 spans 17 amino acids. Trimming took 5 bases from V and 4 from J; bases not matched to a gene: 10. The CDR3 protein is CASSRGGLAGANYEQYF. The CDR3 DNA reads TGTGCCAGTAGTCGAGGGGGACTAGCGGGAGCCAATTACGAGCAGTACTTC.

This clone is a singleton in its sample. The J gene is TRBJ1-2, the V gene TRBV19; D not resolved. CDR1 is LNHDA and CDR2 is SQIVND in the germline V gene (reference sequence). Trimming pared 1 base from V and 7 bases from J, leaving 7 bases between. The CDR3 consists of 12 residues. The CDR3 loop is CASSIGGAGYTF. CDR3 coding DNA: TGTGCCAGTAGTATAGGAGGAGCTGGCTACACCTTC.

This chain joins TRBV11-2 and TRBJ2-5; tentative D call: TRBD1 (8 bases). Trimming removed 2 bases at V and 5 bases at J, with 21 bases between. The CDR3 totals 17 residues. Germline assignment: CDR1 SGHAT and CDR2 FQNNGV. The CDR3, as DNA: TGTGCCAGCAGCTTAAGTCGGACAGGGAGGGATTGGGAGACCCAGTACTTC. Amino acid sequence: CASSLSRTGRDWETQYF.

The chain has TRBV28 and TRBJ2-3, with a weak D call TRBD2 (7 bases). Germline V CDR1 and CDR2: MDHEN, SYDVKM. This CDR3 region has 16 residues. V was pared by 4 bases and J by 2 bases, with 16 bases between. The CDR3 nucleotides are TGTGCCAGCAGTTCCCTGGGTGCGGGGGCCACAGATACGCAGTATTTT. Its translation is CASSSLGAGATDTQYF.

V gene TRBV5-1 combines with J gene TRBJ2-7; 7 nucleotides align to TRBD1. V was clipped by 3 bases and J by 0 bases; unmatched bases: 3. CDR3 length equals 14 residues. From germline, CDR1 is SGHRS and CDR2 YFSETQ. The DNA for the CDR3 is TGCGCCAGCAGCTCGGACAGGCCCTCCTACGAGCAGTACTTC. Protein sequence: CASSSDRPSYEQYF.

A word on this clone: The CDR3 does not close with the conserved phenylalanine or tryptophan, likely indicating a read error. It is unclear where the CDR3 begins or ends on the DNA, so no DNA is shown, and the CDR3 is as TCRdb lists it. The chain is built from TRBV6-5 and TRBJ2-7; TRBD2, the table's D call, was not compared with the DNA. Germline CDR1 reads MNHEY; CDR2 reads SVGAGI. The CDR3 length equals 10 residues, ends included. The CDR3 sequence is CASRLCGIFP.

This clone was detected only a few times. The genes are TRBV30 and TRBJ2-1, with D maybe TRBD2 (5 bases). The germline gives CDR1 GTSNPN, CDR2 SVGIG (reference sequence). The CDR3 sequence is 16 residues long. Trimming removed 6 bases from V and 0 bases from J, with 18 bases in between. The CDR3 coding sequence is TGTGCCTGCCTCCCCGTAGCGAGCGTCTCCTACAATGAGCAGTTCTTC. Protein sequence: CACLPVASVSYNEQFF.

This sequence joins TRBV10-3 and TRBJ1-2; D unresolved. The CDR3 totals 14 residues. V was clipped by 5 bases and J by 0 bases, with 10 bases between them. Germline V gives CDR1 ENHRY, CDR2 SYGVKD. The CDR3 DNA is TGTGCCATCAGTCCCGAACAGTCTAACTATGGCTACACCTTC. It encodes CAISPEQSNYGYTF.

The chain couples TRBV5-6 to TRBJ2-5; TRBD2 matches 11 bases. The germline V gene encodes CDR1 SGHDT and CDR2 YYEEEE. This CDR3 comprises 15 residues. With V trimmed by 5 bases and J by 1 base, 4 bases remained unmatched. The CDR3 reads CASSYLAGGQETQYF. Here the CDR3 DNA reads TGTGCCAGCAGTTACCTAGCGGGAGGCCAAGAGACCCAGTACTTC.

The V call is TRBV7-2, the J call TRBJ2-7; D remains ambiguous. CDR1 and CDR2 (germline): SGHTA, FQGNSA. V lost 1 base and J lost 6, with 10 bases in between. This CDR3 spans 13 amino acids. Here the CDR3 reads CASSLVEATEQYF. The CDR3 bases are TGTGCCAGCAGCTTAGTAGAGGCCACCGAGCAGTACTTC.

The chain uses TRBV9 and TRBJ1-1; no clear D gene. Germline V lookup: CDR1 SGDLS, CDR2 YYNGEE. V was pared by 0 bases and J by 0 bases, with 6 bases between. This CDR3 has 14 residues. In nucleotides, the CDR3 is TGTGCCAGCAGCGTAGATAGTTTGAACACTGAAGCTTTCTTT. This sequence encodes CASSVDSLNTEAFF. Drawing the rest from reference TRBV9 and TRBJ1-1, the complete variable domain is DSGVTQTPKHLITATGQRVTLRCSPRSGDLSVYWYQQSLDQGLQFLIQYYNGEERAKGNILERFSAQQFPDLHSELNLSSLELGDSALYFCASSVDSLNTEAFFGQGTRLTVV.

The rearrangement uses TRBV4-1 and TRBJ1-1, with a weak D call TRBD1 (5 bases). The CDR3 has 15 residues. The germline CDR1 and CDR2 sequences are MGHRA and YSYEKL. Between the trimmed V and J ends, which lost 3 bases and 4 bases, there was a span of 15 bases. CDR3 region: CASSQLGLGGTEAFF. For the CDR3, the DNA is TGCGCCAGCAGCCAGTTAGGATTGGGGGGCACTGAAGCTTTCTTT.

The CDR3 reads CASSLSGQGAFF. The CDR3 DNA reads TGTGCCAGCAGCTTGTCAGGGCAGGGAGCTTTCTTT. The chain couples TRBV5-6 to TRBJ1-1, with D maybe TRBD1 (5 bases). This CDR3 has 12 residues. V lost 1 base, J lost 10 bases, and 11 bases lay in between. Germline values: CDR1 SGHDT, CDR2 YYEEEE.

The genes are TRBV11-2 and TRBJ1-4; TRBD1 might be the D (5 bases). The CDR3 consists of 17 residues. Per the germline V gene, CDR1 is SGHAT and CDR2 is FQNNGV. The V end lost 3 bases, the J end lost 6 bases, and 20 bases lay between the germline ends. DNA for the CDR3: TGTGCCAGCAGCTTCCCCTCTGGACATGGGCCCCATGAAAAACTGTTTTTT. As protein: CASSFPSGHGPHEKLFF.

This rearrangement joins TRBV28 to TRBJ1-1, with D hard to call. The CDR3 sequence is 15 residues long. Trimming pared 2 bases from V and 4 bases from J, leaving 14 bases between. From germline, CDR1 is MDHEN and CDR2 SYDVKM. CDR3 sequence (DNA): TGTGCCAGCAGTTTAGTATCTGCCAGGCTCACTGAAGCTTTCTTT. Protein product: CASSLVSARLTEAFF.

The chain uses TRBV10-3 and TRBJ1-1; 10 bases align to TRBD1. The trim removed 8 bases at V and 0 bases at J, leaving 3 bases unmatched. The CDR3 contains 14 residues. Germline CDR1 is ENHRY and CDR2 is SYGVKD. The CDR3 DNA is TGTGCCATCGGCGGGACAGGGGTGAACACTGAAGCTTTCTTT. It codes for CAIGGTGVNTEAFF.

This chain links TRBV2 with TRBJ2-1; TRBD1 agrees at 9 bases. Looked up from germline, CDR1 is SNHLY and CDR2 is FYNNEI. J was trimmed by 6 bases and V by 6 bases; bases with no gene match: 12. The CDR3 extends over 16 amino acids. CDR3 DNA sequence: TGTGCCAGCAGCCAAAACAGGGGGCGAGGAGGCAATGAGCAGTTCTTC. This gives the protein CASSQNRGRGGNEQFF. Full variable domain (missing parts from reference TRBV2 and TRBJ2-1): EPEVTQTPSHQVTQMGQEVILRCVPISNHLYFYWYRQILGQKVEFLVSFYNNEISEKSEIFDDQFSVERPDGSNFTLKIRSTKLEDSAMYFCASSQNRGRGGNEQFFGPGTRLTVL.